These T cell receptor beta chains were read from a single sample in a study of blood T cell repertoires in COVID-19. TCRdb's copy holds only in-frame clones and misses some; the assay was immunoSEQ multiplex PCR. The data contain about 73,000 clones, under 95% of them singletons. The sample was peripheral blood. All receptors come from a woman of 80 years or more with active or convalescent COVID-19. Both conserved end residues are part of each CDR3. A D gene is named only where the DNA matches it firmly. Rows may omit the clone size; those that give it use once, few, many or a size class.

d_call j_call clone_size v_call cdr3_nt cdr3_aa
NA TRBJ1-1 NA TRBV5-5 TGTGCCAGCAGCTTGTCAGTCCTCTCGGGGGGAGAAGCTTTCTTT CASSLSVLSGGEAFF
TRBD1 TRBJ1-1 NA TRBV29-1 TGCAGCGCAAAGACAGGGTATTACACTGAAGCTTTCTTT CSAKTGYYTEAFF
TRBD1 TRBJ2-1 NA TRBV4-3 TGCGCCAGCAGCCGGGGGACAGGGGGCTCGGCATACAATGAGCAGTTCTTC CASSRGTGGSAYNEQFF
TRBD1 TRBJ1-2 NA TRBV7-2 TGTGCCAGCAGCTTTACCGGGACAGAGTATGGCTACACCTTC CASSFTGTEYGYTF
NA TRBJ2-7 once TRBV6-5 TGTGCCAGCAGTTTTAACAGGGCGGCCTACGAGCAGTACTTC CASSFNRAAYEQYF
NA TRBJ1-3 NA TRBV4-3 TGCGCCAGCAGCCAAGATAGAGGACTTGGAAACACCATATATTTT CASSQDRGLGNTIYF
TRBD1 TRBJ1-3 NA TRBV19 TGTGCCAGTAGAGCGACAGGGTCTGGAAACACCATATATTTT CASRATGSGNTIYF
TRBD1 TRBJ1-1 NA TRBV2 TGTGCCAGCACCTTCGGGACAGTTCCTGAAGCTTTCTTT CASTFGTVPEAFF
NA TRBJ1-3 NA TRBV28 TGTGCCCTAGGTAAAGGGGCGGGAAACACCATATATTTT CALGKGAGNTIYF
TRBD1 TRBJ1-5 NA TRBV18 TGTGCCAGCTCACCTCAGGACAGGAGCAATCAGCCCCAGCATTTT CASSPQDRSNQPQHF
NA TRBJ1-6 NA TRBV28 TGTGCCAGCAGTTCGGCCGGGACAACTAATTCACCCCTCCACTTT CASSSAGTTNSPLHF
NA TRBJ2-1 NA TRBV2 TGTGCCAGCAGTGTTCGGGGCAATGAGCAGTTCTTC CASSVRGNEQFF
NA TRBJ2-7 once TRBV12-3/TRBV12-4 TGTGCCAGCAGTCCACGACACGGCTACGAGCAGTACTTC CASSPRHGYEQYF
NA TRBJ2-1 NA TRBV5-4 TGTGCCAGCAGCTTGGGGAGGGGGCCTGGGTATGAGCAGTTCTTC CASSLGRGPGYEQFF
TRBD1 TRBJ2-1 once TRBV28 TGTGCCAGCAGTTACACCAGGCCGACAGGGAATGAGCAGTTCTTC CASSYTRPTGNEQFF
NA TRBJ1-5 NA TRBV18 TGTGCCAGCTCACCAACCGGAGGGGTCGGTCAGCCCCAGCATTTT CASSPTGGVGQPQHF
TRBD1 TRBJ1-3 NA TRBV5-6 TGTGCCAGCAGCTTGAGGGGGCTCTCTGGAAACACCATATATTTT CASSLRGLSGNTIYF
NA TRBJ1-2 NA TRBV6-2/TRBV6-3 TGTGCCAGCAGTTACCCAGCTAGCTATGGCTACACCTTC CASSYPASYGYTF
NA TRBJ1-5 NA TRBV4-1 TGCGCCAGCAGCCAGACTGCCGACGGATTCAATCAGCCCCAGCATTTT CASSQTADGFNQPQHF
NA TRBJ2-7 NA TRBV19 TGTGCCAGTAGTGCAGGGCTAAACGAGCAGTACTTC CASSAGLNEQYF
NA TRBJ2-1 NA TRBV9 TGTGCCAGCAGCGTAGATGGTGCCCTGAGTGAGCAGTTCTTC CASSVDGALSEQFF
NA TRBJ2-7 few TRBV6-2/TRBV6-3 TGTGCCAGCAGTTACTCTCGGAGCTCCTACGAGCAGTACTTC CASSYSRSSYEQYF
TRBD2 TRBJ2-3 NA TRBV9 TGTGCCAGCAGCTCCCAGACTAGCGGGGTGCCCGCGCAGTATTTT CASSSQTSGVPAQYF
NA TRBJ2-7 NA TRBV2 TGTGCCAGCAGTGGGGCAAGTCAGTACTTC CASSGASQYF
NA TRBJ2-7 once TRBV6-2/TRBV6-3 TGTGCCAGCAGTTACCCTCGGGACATCTCCTACGAGCAGTACTTC CASSYPRDISYEQYF
NA TRBJ2-3 NA TRBV6-4 TGTGCCAGCAGTGACTGGCCGGGGTCGGATACGCAGTATTTT CASSDWPGSDTQYF
NA TRBJ2-1 NA TRBV5-4 TGTGCCAGCACCCAGGGGGGTGAGTCGAGCTCCTACAATGAGCAGTTCTTC CASTQGGESSSYNEQFF
TRBD1 TRBJ1-1 NA TRBV19 TGTGCCAGTAGTATAGTCTCGGGACAGGGGGGAGCTTTCTTT CASSIVSGQGGAFF
NA TRBJ1-2 NA TRBV6-2/TRBV6-3 TGTGCCAGCAGCCAGGGAGGTTCCAACTATGGCTACACCTTC CASSQGGSNYGYTF
TRBD2 TRBJ2-1 NA TRBV4-2 TGTGCCAGCAGCCAAGTAGCGGGGGTCTGGGATGAGCAGTTCTTC CASSQVAGVWDEQFF
NA TRBJ1-2 NA TRBV5-4 TGTGCCAGCAGTCCGCAGGGATCTAACTATGGCTACACCTTC CASSPQGSNYGYTF
NA TRBJ2-7 NA TRBV15 TGTGCCACCAGCAGAGAAAGACGGGGCTCCTACGAGCAGTACTTC CATSRERRGSYEQYF
TRBD1 TRBJ2-7 NA TRBV28 TGTGCCAGCAGTTCTCCATCCCCGGGACAGGGGAATTCCTACGAGCAGTACTTC CASSSPSPGQGNSYEQYF
NA TRBJ1-5 NA TRBV7-9 TGTGCCAGCAGCTTGAGTAGCAATCAGCCCCAGCATTTT CASSLSSNQPQHF
TRBD2 TRBJ2-3 NA TRBV6-6 TGTGCCAGCAGGACTAGCGCAGATACGCAGTATTTT CASRTSADTQYF
TRBD1 TRBJ1-5 NA TRBV9 TGTGCCAGCAGCGAGCAGGGGGCATGGAATCAGCCCCAGCATTTT CASSEQGAWNQPQHF
NA TRBJ1-1 NA TRBV19 TGTGCCAGTAGTATACAGGGATGGGCCACTGAAGCTTTCTTT CASSIQGWATEAFF
NA TRBJ2-2 NA TRBV28 TGTGCCACTGAAGGGGGGGACAGGTTAAGCACCGGGGAGCTGTTTTTT CATEGGDRLSTGELFF
TRBD1 TRBJ1-4 NA TRBV28 TGTGCCAGCACCGGGGGCCCAGGGACAGGGCCCTGGGTAGAGTTT CASTGGPGTGPWVEF
NA TRBJ1-3 NA TRBV6-2/TRBV6-3 TGTGCCAGCAGTTACTTCCAGGGGAGTTCTGGAAACACCATATATTTT CASSYFQGSSGNTIYF
TRBD1 TRBJ2-1 NA TRBV10-1 TGCGCCATTTGGACAGGCCGCGTGTCCCATGAGCAGTTCTTC CAIWTGRVSHEQFF
NA TRBJ1-6 NA TRBV6-4 TGTGCCAGCAGTGAGGGCAGGGGCTATAATTCACCCCTCCACTTT CASSEGRGYNSPLHF
TRBD1 TRBJ1-2 NA TRBV6-2/TRBV6-3 TGTGCCAGCAGTTACTCCGGACAGGGCCCCTATGGCTACACCTTC CASSYSGQGPYGYTF
TRBD2 TRBJ2-3 NA TRBV7-2 TGTGCCAGCAGCCCCTCTAGCGGGGGGCCAACAGATACGCAGTATTTT CASSPSSGGPTDTQYF
TRBD1 TRBJ1-2 NA TRBV3-1/TRBV3-2 TGTGCCAGCAGTCATTCCCCAGGGGGCAGCTATGGCTACACCTTC CASSHSPGGSYGYTF
NA TRBJ1-3 NA TRBV7-3 TGTGCCAGCAGCTTACTGACAGGCGGCTCTGGAAACACCATATATTTT CASSLLTGGSGNTIYF
TRBD2 TRBJ2-2 NA TRBV5-1 TGCGCCAGCAGCCCGGGGGAGCGGGGTAACACCGGGGAGCTGTTTTTT CASSPGERGNTGELFF
TRBD2 TRBJ2-1 NA TRBV9 TGTGCCAGCAGCGTGGTCCCGGGACTAGCGGGGCGACGGAATGAGCAGTTCTTC CASSVVPGLAGRRNEQFF
TRBD2 TRBJ2-1 NA TRBV28 TGTGCCAGCTCCATAGCGGGGGGGTCGGGGTACAATGAGCAGTTCTTC CASSIAGGSGYNEQFF
TRBD1 TRBJ1-2 NA TRBV5-4 TGTGCCAGCAGCTTGGGTCGACAGGGAACGTACTATGGCTACACCTTC CASSLGRQGTYYGYTF
NA TRBJ1-1 NA TRBV24-1 TGTGCCACCACCGGGGATACAAATCCGCTGAACACTGAAGCTTTCTTT CATTGDTNPLNTEAFF
NA TRBJ2-2 NA TRBV11-2 TGTGCCAGCAGTCCCACGAACACCGGGGAGCTGTTTTTT CASSPTNTGELFF
TRBD1 TRBJ1-1 few TRBV6-2/TRBV6-3 TGTGCCAGCAGTCGGACAGGGGGCCCGGTGAACACTGAAGCTTTCTTT CASSRTGGPVNTEAFF
NA TRBJ1-5 NA TRBV27 TGTGCCAGCAGTTCGACAGGTAATCAGCCCCAGCATTTT CASSSTGNQPQHF
NA TRBJ2-5 NA TRBV6-5 TGTGCCAGCCGACGGGCTGTAGCGGAGGAGACCCAGTACTTC CASRRAVAEETQYF
TRBD1 TRBJ2-2 NA TRBV14 TGTGCCAGCAGCCCTTATAAACTCGACAGGGGGCTCGGTGGGTCGAACACCGGGGAGCTGTTTTTT CASSPYKLDRGLGGSNTGELFF
NA TRBJ1-3 NA TRBV19 TGTGCCAGTAGTTTCACAGGCGCCGGAAACACCATATATTTT CASSFTGAGNTIYF
TRBD1 TRBJ1-5 few TRBV6-5 TGTGCCAGCAGTTACGGACAGGGGCTTAATCAGCCCCAGCATTTT CASSYGQGLNQPQHF
NA TRBJ2-7 NA TRBV5-5 TGTGCCAGCAGCTTGTTAACAGACTACGAGCAGTACTTC CASSLLTDYEQYF
TRBD2 TRBJ2-7 NA TRBV7-6 TGTGCCAGCAGCTTAGGTGCGGGGGGCCCCTACGAGCAGTACTTC CASSLGAGGPYEQYF